Listed here are 11 T cell receptor beta chains from one sample, sequenced in a study of blood T cell repertoires in COVID-19. The repertoire was sequenced with immunoSEQ multiplex PCR; TCRdb's copy has only in-frame clones and lacks some. The data contain tens of thousands of clones, almost 90% of them seen just once; the ten biggest clones take up over 4%. Sequencing used peripheral blood. The receptors come from a man in his 60s with acute or convalescent COVID-19.

The chain uses TRBV24-1 and TRBJ2-1, with D uncertain. With 1 base removed from V and 7 bases from J, the gap between germline ends came to 7 bases. The CDR3 has 13 residues. CDR1 is KGHDR, CDR2 SFDVKD, per germline. The chain's CDR3 is CATSDLARNEQFF. CDR3 bases: TGTGCCACCAGTGATTTAGCCCGGAATGAGCAGTTCTTC.

The J gene is TRBJ2-5, the V gene TRBV5-1, with a possible D match to TRBD1 (5 bases). V lost 4 bases, J lost 2 bases, and 15 bases lay in between. CDR1 is SGHRS and CDR2 is YFSETQ in the germline V gene. This CDR3 contains 15 residues. The CDR3 loop reads CASSPRPGLQETQYF. CDR3 nucleotide sequence: TGCGCCAGCAGCCCCCGCCCAGGGCTGCAAGAGACCCAGTACTTC.

This clone was detected only once. The rearrangement links TRBV28 to TRBJ2-7; D uncertain. Looked up from germline, CDR1 is MDHEN and CDR2 is SYDVKM. The CDR3 contains 14 residues. Trimming left V 5 bases short and J 4 bases short, with 15 bases between. The CDR3 sequence: CASSLNHRSYEQYF. CDR3 DNA sequence: TGTGCCAGCAGTCTAAACCACCGATCATACGAGCAGTACTTC.

The chain couples TRBV6-5 to TRBJ2-7; TRBD1 aligns across 10 bases. CDR3 length equals 14 residues. Germline trimming cut 6 bases from V and 6 bases from J; bases unmatched to any gene: 8. CDR1 and CDR2 (germline): MNHEY, SVGAGI. The CDR3 DNA sequence: TGTGCCAGCAGACCTAGCCGGGACAGGGGCGAGCAGTACTTC. Protein product: CASRPSRDRGEQYF.

This clone appeared once. The V gene is TRBV7-9, the J gene TRBJ1-1; D gene uncertain. Germline CDR1 and CDR2: SEHNR and FQNEAQ (reference sequence). Trimming cost V 5 bases and J 11 bases, with 24 bases left between them. CDR3 length: 15 amino acids. The CDR3 DNA reads as TGTGCCAGCAGCCACGCCCCACCCCGCCCGGTGAGGGCTTTCTTT. It yields the protein CASSHAPPRPVRAFF.

The chain is built from TRBV7-9 and TRBJ1-6; no clear D. Trimming stripped 4 bases from V and 10 bases from J, with 17 bases between. Germline assignment: CDR1 SEHNR and CDR2 FQNEAQ (reference sequence). The CDR3 has 15 amino acids. The CDR3 DNA reads TGTGCCAGCAGCTCGGACTCTCGACGTAACTCACCCCTCCACTTT. Its translation is CASSSDSRRNSPLHF.

The chain couples TRBV2 to TRBJ1-3; 8 nucleotides agree with TRBD1. J gave up 4 bases and V 4 bases, and 6 bases lay outside the gene matches. Looked up from germline, CDR1 is SNHLY and CDR2 is FYNNEI. This CDR3 comprises 15 residues. The CDR3 nucleotides are TGTGCCAGCAGTGCCGGCAGGGGGCCCGGAAACACCATATATTTT. Translated: CASSAGRGPGNTIYF.

V is TRBV23-1 and J is TRBJ2-5, with D possibly matching TRBD1 (6 bases). TRBV23-1 counts as an open reading frame of uncertain function. This CDR3 is built from 14 residues. The V and J ends lost 0 bases and 7 bases respectively, with 12 bases between them. DNA for the CDR3: TGCGCCAGCAGTCAATCAGGGGGACATCGGACCCAGTACTTC. Translating gives CASSQSGGHRTQYF.

This rearrangement joins TRBV30 to TRBJ2-3; 7 bases are shared with TRBD1. The junction had 3 bases not matched to a gene; V was cut back by 1 base and J by 2 bases. The CDR3 runs 14 residues. Germline V gene data show CDR1 as GTSNPN and CDR2 as SVGIG (reference sequence). CDR3 in DNA: TGTGCCTGGAGTGCGGACAGGCCCACAGATACGCAGTATTTT. Translated: CAWSADRPTDTQYF.

The chain uses TRBV28 and TRBJ2-2, with D maybe TRBD2 (5 bases). The CDR3 has 16 residues. V was cut by 3 bases and J by 2 bases, with 13 bases left in between. Germline values: CDR1 MDHEN, CDR2 SYDVKM. In nucleotides, the CDR3 is TGTGCCAGCAGTTTGTTAGCGACACTTAACACCGGGGAGCTGTTTTTT. It yields the protein CASSLLATLNTGELFF.

The chain links TRBV18 to TRBJ2-1, with TRBD2 matching over 9 bases. Germline V gives CDR1 KGHSH, CDR2 LQKENI. The V and J ends lost 1 base and 1 base, in that order; junction bases with no gene match: 5. The length of the CDR3 is 17 residues. CDR3 amino acids: CASSPRGLASSYNEQFF. DNA for the CDR3: TGTGCCAGCTCACCACGCGGACTAGCGTCATCCTACAATGAGCAGTTCTTC.